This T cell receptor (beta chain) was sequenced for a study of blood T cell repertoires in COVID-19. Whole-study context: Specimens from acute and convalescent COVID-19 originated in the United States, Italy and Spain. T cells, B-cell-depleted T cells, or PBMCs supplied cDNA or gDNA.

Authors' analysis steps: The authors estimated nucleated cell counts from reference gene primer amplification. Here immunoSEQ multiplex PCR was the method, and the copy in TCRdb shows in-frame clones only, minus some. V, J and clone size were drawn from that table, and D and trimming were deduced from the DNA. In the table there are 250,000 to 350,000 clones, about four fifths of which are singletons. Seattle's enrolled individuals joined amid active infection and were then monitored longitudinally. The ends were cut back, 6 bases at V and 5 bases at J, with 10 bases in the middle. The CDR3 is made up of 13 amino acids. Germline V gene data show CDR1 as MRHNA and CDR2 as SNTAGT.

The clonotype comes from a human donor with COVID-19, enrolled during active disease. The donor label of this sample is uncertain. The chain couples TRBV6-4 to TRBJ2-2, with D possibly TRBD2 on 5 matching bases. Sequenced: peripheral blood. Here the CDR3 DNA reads TGTGCCAGCAGCATAAGCGGAACCGGGGAGCTGTTTTTT. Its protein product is CASSISGTGELFF.